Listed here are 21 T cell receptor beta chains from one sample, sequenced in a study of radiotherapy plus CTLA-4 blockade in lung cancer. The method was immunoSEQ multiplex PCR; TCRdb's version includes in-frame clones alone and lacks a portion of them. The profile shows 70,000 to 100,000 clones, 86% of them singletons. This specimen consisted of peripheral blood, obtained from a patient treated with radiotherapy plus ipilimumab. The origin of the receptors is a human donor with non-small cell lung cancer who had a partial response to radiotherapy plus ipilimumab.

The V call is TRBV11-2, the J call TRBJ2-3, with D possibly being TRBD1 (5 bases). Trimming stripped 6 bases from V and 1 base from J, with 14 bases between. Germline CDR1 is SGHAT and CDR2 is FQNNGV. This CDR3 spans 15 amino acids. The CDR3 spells CASRFRVVGTDTQYF. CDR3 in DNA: TGTGCCAGCAGATTCAGGGTAGTGGGCACAGATACGCAGTATTTT.

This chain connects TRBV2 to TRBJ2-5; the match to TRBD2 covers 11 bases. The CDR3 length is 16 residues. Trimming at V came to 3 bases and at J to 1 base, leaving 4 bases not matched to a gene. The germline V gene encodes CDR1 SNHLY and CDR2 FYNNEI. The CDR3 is CASSELSGRAQETQYF. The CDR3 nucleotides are TGTGCCAGCAGTGAGCTTAGCGGGAGGGCCCAAGAGACCCAGTACTTC.

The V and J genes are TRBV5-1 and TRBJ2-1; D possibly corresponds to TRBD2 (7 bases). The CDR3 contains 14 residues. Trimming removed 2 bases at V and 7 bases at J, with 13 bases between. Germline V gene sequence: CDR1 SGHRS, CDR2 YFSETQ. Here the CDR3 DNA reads TGCGCCAGCAGCTTATCACAGGGAGGGAATGAGCAGTTCTTC. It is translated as CASSLSQGGNEQFF.

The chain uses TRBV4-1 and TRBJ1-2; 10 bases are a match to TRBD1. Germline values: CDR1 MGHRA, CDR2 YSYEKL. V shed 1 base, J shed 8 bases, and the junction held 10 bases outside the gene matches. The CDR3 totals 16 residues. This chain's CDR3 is CASSQVLRQGAGGYTF. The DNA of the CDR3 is TGCGCCAGCAGCCAAGTACTCCGACAGGGGGCTGGAGGCTACACCTTC.

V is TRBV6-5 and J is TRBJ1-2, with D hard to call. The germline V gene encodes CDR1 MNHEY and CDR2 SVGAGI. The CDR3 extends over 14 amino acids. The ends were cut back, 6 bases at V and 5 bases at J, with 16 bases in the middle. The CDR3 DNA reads TGTGCCAGCAGGACCGACCGGGATTTATATGGCTACACCTTC. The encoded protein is CASRTDRDLYGYTF.

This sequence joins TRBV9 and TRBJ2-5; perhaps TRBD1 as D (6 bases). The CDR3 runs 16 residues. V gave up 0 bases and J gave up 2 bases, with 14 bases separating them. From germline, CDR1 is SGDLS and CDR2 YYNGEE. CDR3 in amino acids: CASSVASGQTQETQYF. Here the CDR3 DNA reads TGTGCCAGCAGCGTAGCTTCAGGACAGACTCAAGAGACCCAGTACTTC.

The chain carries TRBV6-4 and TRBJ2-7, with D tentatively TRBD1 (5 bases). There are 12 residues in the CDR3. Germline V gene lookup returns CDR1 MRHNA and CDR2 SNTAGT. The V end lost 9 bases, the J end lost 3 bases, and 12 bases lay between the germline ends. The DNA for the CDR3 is TGTGCCAGAAGCTACAGGTACTACGAGCAGTACGTC. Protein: CARSYRYYEQYV.

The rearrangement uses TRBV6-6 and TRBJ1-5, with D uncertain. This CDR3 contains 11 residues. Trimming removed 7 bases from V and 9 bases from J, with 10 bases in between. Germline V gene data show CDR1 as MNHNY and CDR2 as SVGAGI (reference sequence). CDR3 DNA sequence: TGTGCCAGCATGACGGGTAGGCCCCAGCATTTT. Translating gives CASMTGRPQHF.

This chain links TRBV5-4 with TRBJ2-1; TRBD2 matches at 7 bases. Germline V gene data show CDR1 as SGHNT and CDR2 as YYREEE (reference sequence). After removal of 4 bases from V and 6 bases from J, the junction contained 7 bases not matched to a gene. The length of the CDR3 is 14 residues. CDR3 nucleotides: TGTGCCAGCAGCCCACCGGGACTATTCAATGAGCAGTTCTTC. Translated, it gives CASSPPGLFNEQFF.

The CDR3, as DNA: TGTGCCAGCAGTTACTCAGGGAGGGGAGATGAAAAACTGTTTTTT. It codes for CASSYSGRGDEKLFF. This rearrangement joins TRBV6-5 to TRBJ1-4, with D possibly being TRBD1 (5 bases). Trimming left V 0 bases short and J 6 bases short, with 11 bases between. The CDR3 has 15 residues. Germline V gene data show CDR1 as MNHEY and CDR2 as SVGAGI.

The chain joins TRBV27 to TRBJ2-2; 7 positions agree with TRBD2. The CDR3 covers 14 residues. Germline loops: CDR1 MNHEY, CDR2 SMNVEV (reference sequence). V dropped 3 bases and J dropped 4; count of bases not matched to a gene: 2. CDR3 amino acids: CASSFGGGTGELFF. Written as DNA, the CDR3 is TGTGCCAGCAGTTTCGGCGGGGGCACCGGGGAGCTGTTTTTT.

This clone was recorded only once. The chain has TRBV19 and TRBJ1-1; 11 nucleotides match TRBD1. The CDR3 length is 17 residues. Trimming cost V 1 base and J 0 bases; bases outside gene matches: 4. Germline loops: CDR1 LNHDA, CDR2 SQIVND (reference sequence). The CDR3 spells CASSIVGTGGMNTEAFF. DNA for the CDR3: TGTGCCAGTAGTATAGTAGGGACAGGGGGTATGAACACTGAAGCTTTCTTT.

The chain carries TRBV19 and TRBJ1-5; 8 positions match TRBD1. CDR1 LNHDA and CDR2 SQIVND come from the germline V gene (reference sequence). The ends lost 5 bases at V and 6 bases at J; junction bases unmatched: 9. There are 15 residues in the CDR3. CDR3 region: CASSLMGQVGQPQHF. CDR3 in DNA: TGTGCCAGTAGTCTGATGGGACAGGTGGGTCAGCCCCAGCATTTT.

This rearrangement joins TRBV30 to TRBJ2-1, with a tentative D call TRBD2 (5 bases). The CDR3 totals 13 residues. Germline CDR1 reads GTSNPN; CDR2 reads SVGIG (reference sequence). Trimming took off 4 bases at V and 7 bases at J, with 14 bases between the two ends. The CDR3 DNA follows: TGTGCCTGGAAGTCCGCTAGCAGGAATGAGCAGTTCTTC. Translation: CAWKSASRNEQFF.

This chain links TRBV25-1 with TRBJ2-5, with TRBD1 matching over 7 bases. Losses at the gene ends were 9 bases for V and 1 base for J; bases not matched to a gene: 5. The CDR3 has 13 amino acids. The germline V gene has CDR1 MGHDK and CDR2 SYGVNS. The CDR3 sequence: CASSDRFQETQYF. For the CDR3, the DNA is TGTGCCAGTTCGGACAGGTTCCAAGAGACCCAGTACTTC.

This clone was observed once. CDR3 nucleotides: TGTGCCAGCAGCCAGGATAATCCGGGACAGGGGCCTTGGGAAGCTTTCTTT. Translating it yields CASSQDNPGQGPWEAFF. The rearrangement uses TRBV4-2 and TRBJ1-1; 10 positions match TRBD1. V was pared by 3 bases and J by 8 bases, with 15 bases of the junction left unmatched. There are 17 residues in the CDR3. The germline V gene has CDR1 LGHNA and CDR2 YNFKEQ.

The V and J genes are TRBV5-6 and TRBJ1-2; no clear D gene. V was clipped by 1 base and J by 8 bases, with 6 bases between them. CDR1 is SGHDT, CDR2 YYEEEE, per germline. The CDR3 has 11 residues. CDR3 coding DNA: TGTGCCAGCAGCTTGTTGAGCGGCTACACCTTC. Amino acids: CASSLLSGYTF.

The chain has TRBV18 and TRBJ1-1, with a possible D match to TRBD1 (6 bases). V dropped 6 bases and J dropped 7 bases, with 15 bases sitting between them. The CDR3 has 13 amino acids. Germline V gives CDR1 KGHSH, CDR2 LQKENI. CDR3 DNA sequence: TGTGCCAGCTCCAGATTCATGGACAGTGAAGCTTTCTTT. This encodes CASSRFMDSEAFF.

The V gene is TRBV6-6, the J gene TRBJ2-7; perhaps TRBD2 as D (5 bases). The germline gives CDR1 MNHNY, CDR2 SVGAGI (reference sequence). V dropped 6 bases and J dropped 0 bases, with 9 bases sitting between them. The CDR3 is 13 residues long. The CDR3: CASRKGASYEQYV. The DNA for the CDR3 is TGTGCCAGCAGGAAGGGAGCCTCCTACGAGCAGTACGTC.

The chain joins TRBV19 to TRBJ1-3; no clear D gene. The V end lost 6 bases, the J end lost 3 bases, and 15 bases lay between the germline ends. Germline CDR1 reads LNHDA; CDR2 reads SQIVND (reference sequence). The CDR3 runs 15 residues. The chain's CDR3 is CASRKHMEGGNTIYF. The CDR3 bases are TGTGCCAGTAGGAAACACATGGAGGGTGGAAACACCATATATTTT.

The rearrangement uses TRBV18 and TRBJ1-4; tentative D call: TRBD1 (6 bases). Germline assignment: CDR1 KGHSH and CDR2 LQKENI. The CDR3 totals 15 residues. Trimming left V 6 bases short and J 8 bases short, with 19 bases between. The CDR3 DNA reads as TGTGCCAGCTCCCCAATGAAGGGGGACGGCGAAAAACTGTTTTTT. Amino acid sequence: CASSPMKGDGEKLFF.